This TCR beta chain stems from a study of identical twins. Study observations and caveats: In cord blood, abundant beta clonotypes had fewer insertions; memory showed no trend. Among monozygotic twins, out-of-frame TCR alpha sharing exceeded what models predicted.

V shed 7 bases, J shed 6 bases, and the junction held 15 bases outside the gene matches. This CDR3 is built from 16 residues. This clonotype was counted between two and nine times. The antigen remains undetermined. In TCRdb, the 5' RACE reads were re-called with MiXCR into one record per CDR3 protein. The repertoire holds approximately 240,000 distinct CDR3 sequences, with over 13% as singletons. The TCR sequence derives from a woman aged 18-29 years in good health. The chain links TRBV12-3 or TRBV12-4 to TRBJ1-1; 9 bases map to TRBD1. Sequencing input: memory (CD45RO+) T cells sorted from blood. CDR3 loop: CASNFRGTGNNAEAFF. DNA for the CDR3: TGTGCCAGCAACTTCCGAGGGACAGGGAATAACGCTGAAGCTTTCTTT.